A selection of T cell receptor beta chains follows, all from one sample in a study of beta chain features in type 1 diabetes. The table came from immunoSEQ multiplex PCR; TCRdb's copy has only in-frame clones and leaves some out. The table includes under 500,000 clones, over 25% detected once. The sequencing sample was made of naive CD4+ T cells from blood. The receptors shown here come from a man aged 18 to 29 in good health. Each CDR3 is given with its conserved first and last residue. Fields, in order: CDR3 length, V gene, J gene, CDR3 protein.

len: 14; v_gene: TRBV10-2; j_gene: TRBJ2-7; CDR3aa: CASSENRGPYEQYF
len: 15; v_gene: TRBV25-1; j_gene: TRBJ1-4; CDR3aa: CASSRDREANEKLFF
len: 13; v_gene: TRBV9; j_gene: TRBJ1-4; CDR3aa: CASSVQGNEKLFF
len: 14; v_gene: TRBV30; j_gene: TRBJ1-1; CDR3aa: CAWSTGGEGTEAFF
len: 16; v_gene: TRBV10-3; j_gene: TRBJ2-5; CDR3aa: CAISDGIAGARETQYF
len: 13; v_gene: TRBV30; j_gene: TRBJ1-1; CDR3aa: CAWSVRAATEAFF
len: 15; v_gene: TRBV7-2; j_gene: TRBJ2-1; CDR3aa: CASSLSWDSYNEQFF
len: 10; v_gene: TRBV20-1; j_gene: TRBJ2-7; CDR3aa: CSASILEQYF
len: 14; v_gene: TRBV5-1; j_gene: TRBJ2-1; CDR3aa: CASSLAGGNNEQFF
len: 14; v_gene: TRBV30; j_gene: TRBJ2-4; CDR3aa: CAWTAGQGKNIQYF
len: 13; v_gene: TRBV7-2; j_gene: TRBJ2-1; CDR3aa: CASSFPPGRGQFF
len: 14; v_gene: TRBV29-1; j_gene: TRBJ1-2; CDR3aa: CSVVSAAVSYGYTF
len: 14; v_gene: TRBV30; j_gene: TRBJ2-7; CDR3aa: CAWSVSRGTYEQYF
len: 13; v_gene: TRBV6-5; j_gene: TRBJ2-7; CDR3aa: CASAGSRIVLPYF
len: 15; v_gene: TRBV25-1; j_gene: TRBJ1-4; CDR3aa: CASSVPDGYREKLFF
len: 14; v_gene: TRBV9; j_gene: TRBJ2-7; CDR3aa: CASSVDSGPYEQYF
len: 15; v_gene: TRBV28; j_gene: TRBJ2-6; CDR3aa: CASTDSHTGANVLTF
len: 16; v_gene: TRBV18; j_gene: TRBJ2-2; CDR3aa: CASSQNGESGTGELFF
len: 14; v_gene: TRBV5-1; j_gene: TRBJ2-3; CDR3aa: CASSSETGTDTQYF
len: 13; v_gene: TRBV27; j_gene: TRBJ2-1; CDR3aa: CASSARDFYEQFF
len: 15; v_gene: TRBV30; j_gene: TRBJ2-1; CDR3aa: CAWSVRRLAGGEQFF
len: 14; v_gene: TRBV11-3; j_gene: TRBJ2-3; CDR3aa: CASSLGGDTDTQYF
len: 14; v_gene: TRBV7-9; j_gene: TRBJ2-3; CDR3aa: CASDGTGGTDTQYF
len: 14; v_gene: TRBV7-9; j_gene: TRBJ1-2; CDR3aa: CASSFGQGDYGYTF
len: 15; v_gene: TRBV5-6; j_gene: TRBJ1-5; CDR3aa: CASSYGDRANQPQHF
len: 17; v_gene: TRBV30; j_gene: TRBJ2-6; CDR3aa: CAWSRQSSISGANVLTF
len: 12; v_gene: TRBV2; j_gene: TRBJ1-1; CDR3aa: CASRDRAGEAFF
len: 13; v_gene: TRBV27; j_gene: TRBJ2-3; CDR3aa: CASSLSPFDTQYF
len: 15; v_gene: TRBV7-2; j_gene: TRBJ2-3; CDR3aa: CASKSTGFGADTQYF
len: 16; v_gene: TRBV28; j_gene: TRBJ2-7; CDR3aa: CASSPSPGQGSYEQYF
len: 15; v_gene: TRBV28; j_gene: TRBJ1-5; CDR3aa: CASSLETAGNQPQHF
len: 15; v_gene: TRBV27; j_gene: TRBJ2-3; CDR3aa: CASNLGAAITDTQYF
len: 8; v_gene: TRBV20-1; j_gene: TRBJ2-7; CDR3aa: CSEDWKYF
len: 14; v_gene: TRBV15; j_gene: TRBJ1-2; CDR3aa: CATSRDAEYYGYTF
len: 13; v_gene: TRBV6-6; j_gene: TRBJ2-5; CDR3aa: CASSYRIQETQYF
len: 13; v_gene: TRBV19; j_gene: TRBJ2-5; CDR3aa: CASSKTDQETQYF
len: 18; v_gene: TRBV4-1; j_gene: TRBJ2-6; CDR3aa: CASSQDRGPASGANVLTF
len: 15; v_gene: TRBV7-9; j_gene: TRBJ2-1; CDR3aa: CASSLWASSYNEQFF
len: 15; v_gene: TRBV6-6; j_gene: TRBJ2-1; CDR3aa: CASSYVSGRATEQFF
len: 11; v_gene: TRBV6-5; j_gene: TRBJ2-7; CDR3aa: CASSYSGEQYF
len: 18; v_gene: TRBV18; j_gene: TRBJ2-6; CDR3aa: CASSPSRFLSSGANVLTF
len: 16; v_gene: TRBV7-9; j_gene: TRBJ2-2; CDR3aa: CASSPGLAGSPGELFF
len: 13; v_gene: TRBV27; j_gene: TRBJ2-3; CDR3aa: CASSHLEIDTQYF
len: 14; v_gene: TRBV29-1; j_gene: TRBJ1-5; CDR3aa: CSVLDRGGNQPQHF
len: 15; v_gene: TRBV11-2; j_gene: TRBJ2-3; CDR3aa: CASSPIAGGPDTQYF
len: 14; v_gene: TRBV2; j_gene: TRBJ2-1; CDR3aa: CASKRDESYNEQFF
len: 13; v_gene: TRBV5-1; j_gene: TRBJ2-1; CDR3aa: CASSLLAGDKQFF
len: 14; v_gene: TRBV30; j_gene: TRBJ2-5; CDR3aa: CAWRRGGPLRTQYF
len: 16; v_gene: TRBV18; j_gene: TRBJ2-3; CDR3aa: CASSPARRGSTDTQYF
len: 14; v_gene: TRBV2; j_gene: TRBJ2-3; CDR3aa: CASSGRQTADTQYF
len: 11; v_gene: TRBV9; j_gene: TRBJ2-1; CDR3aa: CASSVAAEQFF
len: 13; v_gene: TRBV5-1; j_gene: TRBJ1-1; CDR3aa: CASSLGSNTEAFF
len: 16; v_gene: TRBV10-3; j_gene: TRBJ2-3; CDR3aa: CAISQQASGSTDTQYF
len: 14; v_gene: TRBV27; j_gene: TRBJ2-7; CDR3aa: CASSLKSSRYEQYF